The 24 T cell receptor beta chains in this list originate from one sample, sequenced in a study of OX40 agonist ivuxolimab in advanced cancers. Clones were read by immunoSEQ multiplex PCR, and TCRdb kept only the in-frame ones, dropping some. Among around 46,000 clones, more than 75% were seen once, and the ten largest hold approximately 13%. This material consisted of CD4+ or CD8+ T cells sorted from blood, taken in a trial of the OX40 agonist ivuxolimab. These receptors were taken from an adult with an advanced solid tumor such as melanoma, head and neck, liver or kidney cancer.

This clone was seen once. CDR3 DNA: TGCGCCAGCAGCCAAGGGGCTTGGGGCTCAGGGGGCTACACCTTC. It is translated as CASSQGAWGSGGYTF. This chain connects TRBV4-1 to TRBJ1-2; possibly TRBD1 for D (5 bases). V lost 1 base and J lost 8, with 17 bases in between. The V gene's germline CDR1 is MGHRA and CDR2 YSYEKL. The CDR3 runs to 15 residues.

This clone was seen only a few times. J is TRBJ1-1 and V is TRBV19; D possibly corresponds to TRBD1 (5 bases). Trimming left V 9 bases short and J 3 bases short, with 20 bases between. Germline-derived CDR1 and CDR2 are LNHDA and SQIVND (reference sequence). The CDR3 totals 15 residues. CDR3 DNA: TGTGCCAGCCGATCGAGGGGCACGAGGTACACTGAAGCTTTCTTT. Translation gives CASRSRGTRYTEAFF.

This clone was seen once. The chain links TRBV6-1 to TRBJ2-3, with TRBD2 identical over 7 bases. The germline V gene has CDR1 MNHNS and CDR2 SASEGT. V trimming: 4 bases; J trimming: 0 bases; junction bases outside the gene matches: 4. The CDR3 runs to 15 residues. CDR3 in DNA: TGTGCCAGCAGTGGAGTGGGGGGGAGCACAGATACGCAGTATTTT. Protein: CASSGVGGSTDTQYF.

The chain combines TRBV2 with TRBJ1-2; 10 bases are shared with TRBD1. The CDR3 extends over 13 amino acids. CDR1 SNHLY and CDR2 FYNNEI come from the germline V gene. J lost 8 bases, V lost 3 bases, and 3 bases had no gene match. CDR3 sequence: CASSDRTGGGYTF. The CDR3 region has the DNA TGTGCCAGCAGTGATCGGACAGGGGGAGGCTACACCTTC.

This rearrangement joins TRBV10-1 to TRBJ2-3; D gene unclear. V was shortened by 0 bases and J by 1 base, with 5 bases between the two germline ends. Germline V gene sequence: CDR1 WNHNN, CDR2 SYGVQD (reference sequence). CDR3 length: 14 amino acids. CDR3: CASSESPGTDTQYF. CDR3 in DNA: TGCGCCAGCAGTGAGTCGCCTGGCACAGATACGCAGTATTTT.

The chain carries TRBV11-2 and TRBJ2-2; maybe TRBD1 (6 bases). Between the trimmed V and J ends, which lost 10 bases and 0 bases, there was a span of 12 bases. The V gene's germline CDR1 is SGHAT and CDR2 FQNNGV. The CDR3 is 14 residues long. The CDR3 loop is CAIQWGPNTGELFF. The CDR3 DNA sequence: TGTGCCATCCAGTGGGGGCCGAACACCGGGGAGCTGTTTTTT.

This clone was observed a single time. The chain uses TRBV27 and TRBJ2-2; no reliable D call. The CDR3 length is 14 residues. The germline V gene has CDR1 MNHEY and CDR2 SMNVEV (reference sequence). V was cut by 0 bases and J by 4 bases, with 6 bases left in between. The CDR3 DNA reads TGTGCCAGCAGTTTATCTTTGGGCACCGGGGAGCTGTTTTTT. Protein product: CASSLSLGTGELFF.

The chain recombines TRBV5-5 with TRBJ1-5; D possibly corresponds to TRBD1 (5 bases). With 0 bases removed from V and 9 bases from J, the gap between germline ends came to 16 bases. Germline CDR1 is SGHKS and CDR2 is YYEKEE (reference sequence). CDR3 length: 15 amino acids. Here the CDR3 reads CASSLEGAGRGPQHF. CDR3 sequence (DNA): TGTGCCAGCAGCTTGGAGGGCGCGGGGAGGGGGCCCCAGCATTTT.

This chain joins TRBV27 and TRBJ2-3; possibly TRBD2 for D (5 bases). The ends were cut back, 3 bases at V and 6 bases at J, with 10 bases in the middle. The CDR3 has 13 residues. Per the germline V gene, CDR1 is MNHEY and CDR2 is SMNVEV (reference sequence). The CDR3 region is CASSFGVGDTQYF. The CDR3 coding sequence is TGTGCCAGCAGTTTCGGGGTCGGCGATACGCAGTATTTT.

This chain uses TRBV27 with TRBJ2-1; 11 positions agree with TRBD1. CDR1 is MNHEY, CDR2 SMNVEV, per germline (reference sequence). V lost 5 bases to trimming and J lost 5 bases; unmatched junction nucleotides: 5. This CDR3 region has 15 residues. The CDR3 DNA reads as TGTGCCAGCAGTCTGGACAGGGGGCTTCACAATGAGCAGTTCTTC. It is translated as CASSLDRGLHNEQFF.

The rearrangement uses TRBV23-1 and TRBJ1-2; TRBD1 matches at 9 bases. TRBV23-1 is given ORF status, its function remaining uncertain. The J segment lost 8 bases and the V segment lost 6 bases, leaving 16 bases of the junction unmatched. This CDR3 comprises 16 residues. The CDR3: CASRQHRGLSLGGYTF. In DNA, the CDR3 is TGCGCCAGCAGGCAACACAGGGGGCTTTCCTTAGGAGGCTACACCTTC.

The chain recombines TRBV9 with TRBJ2-3; tentative D call: TRBD2 (5 bases). Germline V gene data show CDR1 as SGDLS and CDR2 as YYNGEE. CDR3 length: 13 amino acids. V was shortened by 4 bases and J by 2 bases, with 8 bases between the two germline ends. CDR3 residues: CASSTGITDTQYF. The CDR3 DNA sequence: TGTGCCAGCAGCACCGGGATCACAGATACGCAGTATTTT.

CDR3 loop: CASSIAWGQDLLFANTGELFF. The DNA of the CDR3 is TGTGCCAGTAGTATCGCCTGGGGACAGGACCTACTTTTCGCGAACACCGGGGAGCTGTTTTTT. The chain has TRBV19 and TRBJ2-2; TRBD1 aligns across 8 bases. Unmatched junction bases numbered 18, after V lost 3 bases and J lost 0 bases. This CDR3 has 21 residues. Germline loops: CDR1 LNHDA, CDR2 SQIVND (reference sequence).

The J gene is TRBJ1-4, the V gene TRBV19; no firm D call. V was pared by 3 bases and J by 4 bases, with 9 bases between. Germline CDR1 reads LNHDA; CDR2 reads SQIVND (reference sequence). This CDR3 region has 14 residues. Here the CDR3 reads CASSMGSLNEKLFF. The CDR3 DNA sequence: TGTGCCAGTAGTATGGGCAGCCTTAATGAAAAACTGTTTTTT.

Notes on this clone: Since a much larger clone is just one base distant, this may be a read error. Other DNA sequences of this sample code for an identical CDR3. This sequence joins TRBV6-5 and TRBJ1-1; D is uncertain. Germline lookup yields CDR1 MNHEY and CDR2 SVGAGI. The germline V and J ends were trimmed by 0 bases and 2 bases, with 4 bases remaining between them. This CDR3 is 13 amino acids long. The chain's CDR3 is CASSYSANTEAFF. In DNA, the CDR3 is TGTGCCAGCAGTTACTCGGCCAACACTGAAGCTTTCTTT.

This chain links TRBV2 with TRBJ2-7; 8 nucleotides align to TRBD1. The CDR3 totals 15 residues. Losses at the gene ends were 5 bases for V and 2 bases for J; bases not matched to a gene: 8. Looked up from germline, CDR1 is SNHLY and CDR2 is FYNNEI. Here the CDR3 reads CASSRQGASTYEQYF. Written as DNA, the CDR3 is TGTGCCAGCAGTCGTCAGGGGGCTTCGACCTACGAGCAGTACTTC. The whole variable domain, remainder taken from reference TRBV2 and TRBJ2-7, is EPEVTQTPSHQVTQMGQEVILRCVPISNHLYFYWYRQILGQKVEFLVSFYNNEISEKSEIFDDQFSVERPDGSNFTLKIRSTKLEDSAMYFCASSRQGASTYEQYFGPGTRLTVT.

This sequence joins TRBV7-6 and TRBJ2-1; perhaps TRBD1 as D (7 bases). The CDR3 spans 16 residues. Trimming removed 1 base from V and 4 bases from J, with 14 bases in between. Per the germline V gene, CDR1 is SGHVS and CDR2 is FNYEAQ. Written as DNA, the CDR3 is TGTGCCAGCAGCTTAGGAGGAGGGGGCCTGTACAATGAGCAGTTCTTC. Protein product: CASSLGGGGLYNEQFF.

This clone was picked up one time. The chain couples TRBV28 to TRBJ2-3; D assignment may be TRBD1 or TRBD2 (5 bases each). CDR1 is MDHEN, CDR2 SYDVKM, per germline. V shed 8 bases and J shed 3 bases, with 15 bases lying between them. There are 14 residues in the CDR3. The CDR3 loop is CASGGFAETDTQYF. CDR3 nucleotides: TGTGCCAGCGGGGGATTCGCGGAGACAGATACGCAGTATTTT.

This rearrangement joins TRBV6-6 to TRBJ2-2; 7 bases match TRBD2. This CDR3 region has 15 residues. Looked up from germline, CDR1 is MNHNY and CDR2 is SVGAGI (reference sequence). Germline trimming cut 1 base from V and 5 bases from J; bases unmatched to any gene: 4. For the CDR3, the DNA is TGTGCCAGCAGTTACTTAAACGGGGGGACCGGGGAGCTGTTTTTT. Protein sequence: CASSYLNGGTGELFF.

This chain uses TRBV11-2 with TRBJ1-1; TRBD1 matches at 8 bases. Germline-derived CDR1 and CDR2 are SGHAT and FQNNGV. V shed 5 bases and J 1 base; nucleotides not matched to a gene: 6. CDR3 length: 15 residues. The CDR3 loop reads CASSPRTGWNTEAFF. The DNA for the CDR3 is TGTGCCAGCAGCCCGAGGACAGGGTGGAACACTGAAGCTTTCTTT.

This chain connects TRBV19 to TRBJ2-7, with D possibly matching TRBD1 (6 bases). Between the trimmed V and J ends, which lost 6 bases and 0 bases, there was a span of 12 bases. Per germline, CDR1 LNHDA and CDR2 SQIVND (reference sequence). CDR3 size: 14 residues. CDR3 protein: CASRDSTASYEQYF. The CDR3 bases are TGTGCCAGTAGGGACAGTACAGCCTCCTACGAGCAGTACTTC.

J is TRBJ2-4 and V is TRBV11-1; D is uncertain. Germline CDR1 is SGHAT and CDR2 is FQDESV (reference sequence). V dropped 2 bases and J dropped 8 bases, with 19 bases sitting between them. The CDR3 is made up of 16 amino acids. The CDR3: CASSLLGMGFPDIQYF. As DNA, the CDR3 is TGTGCCAGCAGCTTATTAGGTATGGGCTTTCCGGACATTCAGTACTTC.

This chain uses TRBV7-6 with TRBJ2-3; 8 nucleotides match TRBD2. This CDR3 comprises 21 residues. Germline V gene lookup returns CDR1 SGHVS and CDR2 FNYEAQ. With 3 bases clipped from V and 3 bases from J, the junction kept 23 bases outside the gene matches. The CDR3 DNA reads TGTGCCAGCAGCTTTACCGGACCGGGACTAGTGGGGGGGCCTGGTACAGATACGCAGTATTTT. It specifies CASSFTGPGLVGGPGTDTQYF.

The chain joins TRBV7-9 to TRBJ2-7; maybe TRBD1 (5 bases). Germline-derived CDR1 and CDR2 are SEHNR and FQNEAQ (reference sequence). The CDR3 is 13 amino acids. Trimming cost V 7 bases and J 2 bases, with 12 bases left between them. The CDR3 DNA reads TGTGCCAGCAAGGGGCAGGAAACCTACGAGCAGTACTTC. Translation: CASKGQETYEQYF. The full variable domain, completed using reference TRBV7-9 and TRBJ2-7, is DTGVSQNPRHKITKRGQNVTFRCDPISEHNRLYWYRQTLGQGPEFLTYFQNEAQLEKSRLLSDRFSAERPKGSFSTLEIQRTEQGDSAMYLCASKGQETYEQYFGPGTRLTVT.